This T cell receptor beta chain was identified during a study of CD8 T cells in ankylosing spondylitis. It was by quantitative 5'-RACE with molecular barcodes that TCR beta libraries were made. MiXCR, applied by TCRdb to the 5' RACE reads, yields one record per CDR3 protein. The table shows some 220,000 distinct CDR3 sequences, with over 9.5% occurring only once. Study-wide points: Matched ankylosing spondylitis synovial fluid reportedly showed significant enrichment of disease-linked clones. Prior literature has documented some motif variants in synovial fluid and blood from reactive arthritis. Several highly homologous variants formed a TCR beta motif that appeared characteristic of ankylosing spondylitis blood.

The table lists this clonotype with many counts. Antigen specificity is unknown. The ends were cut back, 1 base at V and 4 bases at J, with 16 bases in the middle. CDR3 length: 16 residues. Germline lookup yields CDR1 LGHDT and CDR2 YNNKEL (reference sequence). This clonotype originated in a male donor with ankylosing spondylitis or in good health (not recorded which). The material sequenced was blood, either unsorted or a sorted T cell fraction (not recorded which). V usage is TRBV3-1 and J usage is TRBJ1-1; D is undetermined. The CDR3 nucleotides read TGTGCCAGCAGCCAAGGAACGGCAACTTGGGGCACTGAAGCTTTCTTT. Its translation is CASSQGTATWGTEAFF.